Following are 3 T cell receptor beta chains from one sample sequenced in a study of shared clonotypes between healthy human individuals. The table came from immunoSEQ multiplex PCR; TCRdb's copy has only in-frame clones and leaves some out. The sample lists around 700,000 clones; roughly 73% were seen once. The material sequenced was memory CD4+ T cells sorted from blood. Noted subset: CD45RA-negative fraction. The receptors derive from a woman between 25 and 40 years old in good health.

This clone was seen once. CDR3 nucleotide sequence: TGTGCCAGCAGCTTGTGGGACCCATGGAATCAGCCCCAGCATTTT. It specifies CASSLWDPWNQPQHF. The genes are TRBV5-4 and TRBJ1-5, with a possible D match to TRBD1 (5 bases). The CDR3 covers 15 residues. With 1 base removed from V and 4 bases from J, the gap between germline ends came to 12 bases. Germline CDR1 is SGHNT and CDR2 is YYREEE (reference sequence).

In regard to this clone: Other nucleotide sequences in the sample specify the same CDR3. The chain couples TRBV27 to TRBJ2-3; D is undetermined. Germline values: CDR1 MNHEY, CDR2 SMNVEV (reference sequence). The CDR3 is 13 amino acids. V shed 3 bases and J shed 0 bases, with 4 bases lying between them. The CDR3 protein is CASSFLSTDTQYF. The CDR3 DNA reads TGTGCCAGCAGTTTTTTGAGCACAGATACGCAGTATTTT.

The chain has TRBV30 and TRBJ2-1; D remains ambiguous. In germline, CDR1 is GTSNPN, CDR2 SVGIG (reference sequence). The CDR3 has 12 amino acids. With 4 bases removed from V and 8 bases from J, the gap between germline ends came to 12 bases. This CDR3 reads CAWTRDVHEQFF. In DNA form, the CDR3 reads TGTGCCTGGACCCGCGATGTCCATGAGCAGTTCTTC.